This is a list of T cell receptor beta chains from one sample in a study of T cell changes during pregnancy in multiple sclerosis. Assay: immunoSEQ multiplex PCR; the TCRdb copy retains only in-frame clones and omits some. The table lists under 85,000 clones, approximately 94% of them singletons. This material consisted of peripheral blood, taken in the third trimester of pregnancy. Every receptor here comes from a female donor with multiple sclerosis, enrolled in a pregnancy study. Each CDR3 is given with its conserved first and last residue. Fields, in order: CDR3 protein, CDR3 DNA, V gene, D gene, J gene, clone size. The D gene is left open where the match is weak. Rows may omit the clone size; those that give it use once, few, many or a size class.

CASSLWRANYNEQFF | TGTGCCAGCAGCTTATGGAGGGCGAACTACAATGAGCAGTTCTTC | TRBV7-3 | NA | TRBJ2-1 | NA
CASRGGLSYKQYF | TGTGCCAGCAGGGGGGGACTTTCCTACAAGCAGTACTTC | TRBV6-5 | NA | TRBJ2-7 | NA
CASSFWGGESNQPQHF | TGTGCCAGCAGTTTTTGGGGGGGTGAGAGCAATCAGCCCCAGCATTTT | TRBV27 | NA | TRBJ1-5 | NA
CASRTLGQGVYGYTF | TGTGCCAGCAGGACCCTCGGACAGGGTGTCTATGGCTACACCTTC | TRBV6-1 | TRBD1 | TRBJ1-2 | NA
CASSDAGTSPNEQFF | TGTGCCAGCAGTGACGCAGGGACTAGCCCCAATGAGCAGTTCTTC | TRBV6-4 | TRBD2 | TRBJ2-1 | NA
CASSLVGGGHGYTF | TGTGCCAGCAGCTTAGTGGGTGGGGGACACGGCTACACCTTC | TRBV7-2 | NA | TRBJ1-2 | NA
CASSLLTGDSYEQYF | TGTGCCAGCAGCTTATTAACAGGGGACTCCTACGAGCAGTACTTC | TRBV7-8 | TRBD1 | TRBJ2-7 | once
CASSFGLDNEQFF | TGTGCCAGCTCCTTCGGACTAGATAATGAGCAGTTCTTC | TRBV18 | TRBD2 | TRBJ2-1 | NA
CASSRDRGNQPQHF | TGTGCCAGCAGCCGGGACAGGGGCAATCAGCCCCAGCATTTT | TRBV2 | TRBD1 | TRBJ1-5 | NA
CASCVEGLAGSHSSTDTQYF | TGTGCCAGCTGCGTAGAGGGGCTAGCGGGTTCCCATAGTAGCACAGATACGCAGTATTTT | TRBV9 | TRBD2 | TRBJ2-3 | NA
CASSLGDTTYEQYF | TGTGCCAGCAGCTTGGGGGACACCACCTACGAGCAGTACTTC | TRBV5-6 | NA | TRBJ2-7 | NA
CASSEFLGTSGIGQYF | TGTGCCAGCAGTGAATTTCTGGGGACTAGCGGAATAGGGCAGTACTTC | TRBV6-1 | TRBD2 | TRBJ2-7 | once
CASRISGDTEAFF | TGTGCCTCCCGAATCTCGGGGGACACTGAAGCTTTCTTT | TRBV6-6 | NA | TRBJ1-1 | NA
CASSYWDRANYGYTF | TGTGCCAGCAGTTACTGGGACAGGGCGAACTATGGCTACACCTTC | TRBV6-5 | TRBD1 | TRBJ1-2 | NA
CAWSVEVLFF | TGTGCCTGGAGTGTAGAGGTCCTGTTCTTC | TRBV30 | NA | TRBJ2-1 | NA
CASSKQGAGNSPLHF | TGTGCCAGCAGCAAACAGGGGGCGGGGAATTCACCCCTCCACTTT | TRBV2 | TRBD1 | TRBJ1-6 | NA
CASSEARGGQPQHF | TGTGCCAGCAGTGAAGCCCGGGGGGGTCAGCCCCAGCATTTT | TRBV2 | NA | TRBJ1-5 | NA
CAWSGYPGTGGGYTF | TGTGCCTGGAGTGGCTATCCAGGGACAGGAGGTGGCTACACCTTC | TRBV30 | TRBD1 | TRBJ1-2 | NA
CASSPRQGMMNTEAFF | TGTGCCAGCAGCCCGAGACAGGGGATGATGAACACTGAAGCTTTCTTT | TRBV5-5 | TRBD1 | TRBJ1-1 | NA
CASSTSERGTEAFF | TGCGCCAGCAGTACCTCGGAAAGGGGCACTGAAGCTTTCTTT | TRBV4-3 | NA | TRBJ1-1 | NA
CASSSRTGGSEAFF | TGTGCCAGCAGCTCCAGGACAGGGGGCTCTGAAGCTTTCTTT | TRBV7-2 | TRBD1 | TRBJ1-1 | NA
CASSPPGDYGYTF | TGTGCCAGCTCACCACCAGGAGACTATGGCTACACCTTC | TRBV18 | NA | TRBJ1-2 | NA
CASSPERGSIDTQYF | TGTGCCAGCAGCCCGGAACGGGGGTCCATAGATACGCAGTATTTT | TRBV7-3 | NA | TRBJ2-3 | NA
CASSRITGGKETQYF | TGTGCCAGTAGCCGAATAACAGGGGGCAAGGAGACCCAGTACTTC | TRBV19 | TRBD1 | TRBJ2-5 | NA
CASSPPGQYFPEQFF | TGTGCCAGCAGCCCGCCGGGACAGTATTTCCCTGAGCAGTTCTTC | TRBV9 | TRBD1 | TRBJ2-1 | NA
CASTGNISYEQYF | TGTGCCAGTACAGGGAACATAAGTTACGAGCAGTACTTC | TRBV5-6 | NA | TRBJ2-7 | NA
CSATKPAGLQETQYF | TGCAGCGCAACCAAGCCAGCGGGGTTACAAGAGACCCAGTACTTC | TRBV29-1 | TRBD2 | TRBJ2-5 | NA
CASSLDRQGGYTF | TGTGCCAGCAGCCTAGACAGACAGGGAGGCTACACCTTC | TRBV6-6 | TRBD1 | TRBJ1-2 | NA